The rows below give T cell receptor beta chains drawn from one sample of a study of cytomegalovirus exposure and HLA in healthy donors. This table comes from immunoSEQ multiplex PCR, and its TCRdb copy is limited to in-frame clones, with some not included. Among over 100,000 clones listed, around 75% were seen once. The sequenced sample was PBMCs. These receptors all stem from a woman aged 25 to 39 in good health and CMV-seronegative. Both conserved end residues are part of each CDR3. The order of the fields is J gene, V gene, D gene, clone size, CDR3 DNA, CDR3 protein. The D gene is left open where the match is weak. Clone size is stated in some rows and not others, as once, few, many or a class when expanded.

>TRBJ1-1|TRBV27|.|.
TGTGCCAGCAGTTTATGGGCCAACACTGAAGCTTTCTTT
CASSLWANTEAFF
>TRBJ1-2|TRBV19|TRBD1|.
TGTGCCAGTAGTAGTGGACAGGGGACCTATGGCTACACCTTC
CASSSGQGTYGYTF
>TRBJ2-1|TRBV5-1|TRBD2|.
TGCGCCAGCAGTTACAGGACTAGCGGGAGTACGGACAATGAGCAGTTCTTC
CASSYRTSGSTDNEQFF
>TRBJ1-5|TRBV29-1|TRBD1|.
TGCAGCGTATCCGGGACAGAGTATCAGCCCCAGCATTTT
CSVSGTEYQPQHF
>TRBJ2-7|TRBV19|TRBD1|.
TGTGCCAGTAGTTCTAACAGGGGCATCTACGAGCAGTACTTC
CASSSNRGIYEQYF
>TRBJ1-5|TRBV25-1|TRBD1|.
TGTGCCAGCAGTGAATTAGGGACAGGAGAAAATCAGCCCCAGCATTTT
CASSELGTGENQPQHF
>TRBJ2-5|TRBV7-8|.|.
TGTGCCAGCAGCTTTTTCGAGCGGTCGTACCAAGAGACCCAGTACTTC
CASSFFERSYQETQYF
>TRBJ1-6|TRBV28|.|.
TGTGCCAGCAGCGGAGGGCAAGATAATTCACCCCTCCACTTT
CASSGGQDNSPLHF
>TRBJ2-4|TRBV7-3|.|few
TGTGCCAGCAGCTTGTTCCAGGGGCCTGAAAACATTCAGTACTTC
CASSLFQGPENIQYF
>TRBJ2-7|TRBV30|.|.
TGTGCCTGTTCGACAGCTACCCCGGGCGAGCAGTACTTC
CACSTATPGEQYF
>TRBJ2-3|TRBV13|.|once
TGTGCCAGCAGCTTAGGTCCAGGGTTCACAGATACGCAGTATTTT
CASSLGPGFTDTQYF
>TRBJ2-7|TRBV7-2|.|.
TGTGCCAGCAGCTTAGAGAGTCGGAGCGAGCAGTACTTC
CASSLESRSEQYF
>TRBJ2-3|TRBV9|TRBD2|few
TGTGCCAGCAGCGTAGAAGCTAGCGGGTGGCGGGGGGATACGCAGTATTTT
CASSVEASGWRGDTQYF
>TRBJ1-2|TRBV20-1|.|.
TGCAGTGCTAGGGGGGGTGGTGGCTACACCTTC
CSARGGGGYTF
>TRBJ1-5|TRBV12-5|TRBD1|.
TGTGCTAGTGGAAGTGCGACAGGGGACCTTTATCAGCCCCAGCATTTT
CASGSATGDLYQPQHF
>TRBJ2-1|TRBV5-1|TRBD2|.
TGCGCCAGCTTCGCGGGGGGGCCGGTCGTGAATGAGCAGTTCTTC
CASFAGGPVVNEQFF
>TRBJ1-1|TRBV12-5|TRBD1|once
TGTGCTAGTGGTTTGGCGACACAGGGGACTGAAGCTTTCTTT
CASGLATQGTEAFF
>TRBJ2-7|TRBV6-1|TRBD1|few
TGTGCCAGCAGGGAGGGACAGGCGGTTTACGAGCAGTACTTC
CASREGQAVYEQYF
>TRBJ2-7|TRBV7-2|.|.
TGTGCCAGCAGCTTCGAGGGCCCCAGGGAGCAGTACTTC
CASSFEGPREQYF
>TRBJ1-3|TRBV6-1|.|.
TGTGCCAGCAGCTTGGACAGCTCTGGAAACACCATATATTTT
CASSLDSSGNTIYF
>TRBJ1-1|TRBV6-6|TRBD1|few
TGTGCCAGCAGCCCCGGACAGGGCACTGAAGCTTTCTTT
CASSPGQGTEAFF
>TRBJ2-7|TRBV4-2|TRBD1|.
TGTGCCAGCAGCCCAGACAGGGGCGAGCAGTACTTC
CASSPDRGEQYF
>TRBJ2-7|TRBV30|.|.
TGTGCCTGGACCCCCCCAGGGGCCTACGAGCAGTACTTC
CAWTPPGAYEQYF
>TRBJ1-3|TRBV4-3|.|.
TGCGCCAGCAGCCAAGGAGGGCGAGACTATCCCTCCTCTGGAAACACCATATATTTT
CASSQGGRDYPSSGNTIYF
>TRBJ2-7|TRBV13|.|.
TGTGCCAGCAGCTATGGGGGGATCGCATCCTACGAGCAGTACTTC
CASSYGGIASYEQYF
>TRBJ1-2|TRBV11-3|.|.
TGTGCCAGCAGCTTAGCTGGAGGTGGAGGTGGTGGCTACACCTTC
CASSLAGGGGGGYTF
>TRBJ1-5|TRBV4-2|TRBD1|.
TGTGCCAGCAGCCAAGATCTTGACAGGGGGTTTTATCAGCCCCAGCATTTT
CASSQDLDRGFYQPQHF
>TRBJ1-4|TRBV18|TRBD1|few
TGTGCCAGCTCACCGACAGGGGCCCCTAATGAAAAACTGTTTTTT
CASSPTGAPNEKLFF
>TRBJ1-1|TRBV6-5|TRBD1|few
TGTGCCAGCAGTTACTCGGACAGGGGGGAGTACACTGAAGCTTTCTTT
CASSYSDRGEYTEAFF
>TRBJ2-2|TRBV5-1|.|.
TGCGCCAGCAGCTTGGCCTCAGCGGGGAACACCGGGGAGCTGTTTTTT
CASSLASAGNTGELFF
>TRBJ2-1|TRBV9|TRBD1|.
TGTGCCAGCAGCGTAGGTAGGGGACAGGGGGGAAACTACAATGAGCAGTTCTTC
CASSVGRGQGGNYNEQFF
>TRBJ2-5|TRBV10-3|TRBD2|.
TGTGCCATCTCCCCGGGGGGTCAAGAAGAGACCCAGTACTTC
CAISPGGQEETQYF
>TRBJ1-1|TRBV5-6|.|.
TGTGCCAGCAGCTTGGCGGACGGGGGGAACACTGAAGCTTTCTTT
CASSLADGGNTEAFF
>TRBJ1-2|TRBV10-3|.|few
TGTGCCATCAGTGAGTCAGCTCCCCTTGGCTACACCTTC
CAISESAPLGYTF
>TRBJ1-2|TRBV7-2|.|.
TGTGCCAGCAGCTCGCGGGCTGGCTATGGCTACACCTTC
CASSSRAGYGYTF
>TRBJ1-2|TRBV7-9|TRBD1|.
TGTGCCAGCAGCTTAGGGGGGACAGCAGTGAATGGCTACACCTTC
CASSLGGTAVNGYTF
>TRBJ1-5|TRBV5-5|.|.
TGTGCCAGCAGGCCGGGGGTTGGTGGACAGCCCCAGCATTTT
CASRPGVGGQPQHF
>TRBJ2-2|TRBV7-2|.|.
TGTGCCAGCAGCTTAGTCTCCTACACCGGGGAGCTGTTTTTT
CASSLVSYTGELFF
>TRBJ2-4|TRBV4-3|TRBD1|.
TGCGCCAGCAGCCCCCGGGACAGGGGCCGTGGGTCCAAAAACATTCAGTACTTC
CASSPRDRGRGSKNIQYF
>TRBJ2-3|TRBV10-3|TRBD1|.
TGTGCCATCAGTGAGCCCACCGCGTTAACAGGGGTGGATACGCAGTATTTT
CAISEPTALTGVDTQYF
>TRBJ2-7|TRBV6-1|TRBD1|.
TGTGCCAGCTTTCTCGGGATACAGGGGTACGAGCAGTACTTC
CASFLGIQGYEQYF
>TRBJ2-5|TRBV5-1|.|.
TGCGCCAGCAGGGTGCTAACGGAGACCCAGTACTTC
CASRVLTETQYF
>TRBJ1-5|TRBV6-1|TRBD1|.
TGTGCCAGCAGTGAACATGGACAGGCTAGCAATCAGCCCCAGCATTTT
CASSEHGQASNQPQHF
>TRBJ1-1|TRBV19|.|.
TGTGCCAGTAGTAATTGGGGAGGAGGAACTGAAGCTTTCTTT
CASSNWGGGTEAFF
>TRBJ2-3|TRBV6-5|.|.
TGTGCCAGCAGTTACAGGGGGACTACGGCAGATACGCAGTATTTT
CASSYRGTTADTQYF
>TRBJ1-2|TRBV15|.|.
TGTGCCACCAGCAGAGGACAGTTGTTATTGGATGGCTACACCTTC
CATSRGQLLLDGYTF
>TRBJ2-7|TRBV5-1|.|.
TGCGCCAGCAGCTTGCGAAACCGGGACTGGGGAACGTACGAGCAGTACTTC
CASSLRNRDWGTYEQYF
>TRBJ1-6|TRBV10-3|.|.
TGTGCCATCAGTGAGTCGGATGGACAGTCCTATAATTCACCCCTCCACTTT
CAISESDGQSYNSPLHF
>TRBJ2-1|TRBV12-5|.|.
TGTGCTAGTGGTTTGGTACTCAGTCCACACGCACTCTTGGCGGGCGACAATGAGCAGTTCTTC
CASGLVLSPHALLAGDNEQFF
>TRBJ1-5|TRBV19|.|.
TGTGCCAGTAGTTCGACAGCTTATCAGCCCCAGCATTTT
CASSSTAYQPQHF
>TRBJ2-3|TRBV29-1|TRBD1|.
TGCAGCGTTGCTGCAGCGACAGGGCGGGATACGCAGTATTTT
CSVAAATGRDTQYF
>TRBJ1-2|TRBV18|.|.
TGTGCCAGCTCACCAGCGGGGGATGGCTACACCTTC
CASSPAGDGYTF
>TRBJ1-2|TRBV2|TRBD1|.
TGTGCCAGCAGACCGGGACAGAGCTATGGCTACACCTTC
CASRPGQSYGYTF
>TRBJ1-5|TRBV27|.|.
TGTGCCAGCAGTTTAGGGGGGGGACAGCCCCAGCATTTT
CASSLGGGQPQHF
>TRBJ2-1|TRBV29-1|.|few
TGCAGCGTTCTGCTGCTGCGAGGGAGCTCCTACAATGAGCAGTTCTTC
CSVLLLRGSSYNEQFF